The rows below give T cell receptor beta chains drawn from one sample of a study of beta chain features in type 1 diabetes. This table comes from immunoSEQ multiplex PCR, and its TCRdb copy is limited to in-frame clones, with some not included. Of hundreds of thousands of clones in the sample, around an eighth are singletons; the top ten hold roughly 0.04%. Sequenced material: naive CD4+ T cells from blood. Every receptor here comes from a man between 18 and 29 years old with type 1 diabetes. CDR3s include the opening cysteine and the closing phenylalanine or tryptophan.

j_call,v_call,cdr3_aa
TRBJ2-1,TRBV5-4,CASSPGLIQGNNEQFF
TRBJ1-5,TRBV2,CASRGQDGNQPQHF
TRBJ1-6,TRBV18,CASSPNDIASNSPLHF
TRBJ2-5,TRBV7-2,CASSLRDSQETQYF
TRBJ2-3,TRBV11-3,CASSLGGTDTQYF
TRBJ1-1,TRBV5-1,CASSRVQGRTEAFF
TRBJ1-2,TRBV29-1,CSVGEKMTLTSGYTF
TRBJ2-6,TRBV10-3,CAISQSSGANVLTF
TRBJ1-2,TRBV10-3,CANMDSLNYGYTF
TRBJ2-7,TRBV25-1,CASSELQGRWAF
TRBJ2-1,TRBV30,CAWSEEAYNEQFF
TRBJ1-6,TRBV30,CAGYTTGVYNSPLHF